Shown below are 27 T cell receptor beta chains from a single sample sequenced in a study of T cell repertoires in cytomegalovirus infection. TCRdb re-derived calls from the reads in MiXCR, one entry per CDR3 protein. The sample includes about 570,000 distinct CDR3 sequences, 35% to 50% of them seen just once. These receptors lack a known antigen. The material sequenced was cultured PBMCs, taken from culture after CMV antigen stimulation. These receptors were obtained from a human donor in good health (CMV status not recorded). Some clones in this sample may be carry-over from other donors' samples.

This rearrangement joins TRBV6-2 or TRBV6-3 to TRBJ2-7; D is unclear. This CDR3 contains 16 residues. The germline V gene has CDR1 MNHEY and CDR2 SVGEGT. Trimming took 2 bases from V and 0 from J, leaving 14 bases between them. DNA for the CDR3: TGTGCCAGCAGTTACCTCGAGGTAGCCTACTCCTACGAGCAGTACTTC. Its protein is CASSYLEVAYSYEQYF.

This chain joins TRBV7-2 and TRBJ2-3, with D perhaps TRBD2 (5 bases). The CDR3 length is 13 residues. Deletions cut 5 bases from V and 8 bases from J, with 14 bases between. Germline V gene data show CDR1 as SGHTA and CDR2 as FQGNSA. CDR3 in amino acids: CASSPPEVFTQYF. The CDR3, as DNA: TGTGCCAGCAGCCCACCGGAGGTCTTTACGCAGTATTTT.

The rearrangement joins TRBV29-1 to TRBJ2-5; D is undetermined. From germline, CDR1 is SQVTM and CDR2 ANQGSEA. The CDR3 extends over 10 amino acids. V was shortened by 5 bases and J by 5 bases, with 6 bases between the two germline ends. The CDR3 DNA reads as TGCAGCGTTAGAGAGGAGACCCAGTACTTC. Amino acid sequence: CSVREETQYF. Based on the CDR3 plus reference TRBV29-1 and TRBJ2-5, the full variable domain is SAVISQKPSRDICQRGTSLTIQCQVDSQVTMMFWYRQQPGQSLTLIATANQGSEATYESGFVIDKFPISRPNLTFSTLTVSNMSPEDSSIYLCSVREETQYFGPGTRLLVL.

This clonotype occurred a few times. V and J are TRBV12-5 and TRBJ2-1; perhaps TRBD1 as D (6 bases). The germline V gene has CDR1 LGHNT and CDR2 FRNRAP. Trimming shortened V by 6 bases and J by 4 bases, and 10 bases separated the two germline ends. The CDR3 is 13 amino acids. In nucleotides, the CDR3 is TGTGCTAGTGGCCTAGGGGGATACAATGAGCAGTTCTTC. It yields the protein CASGLGGYNEQFF.

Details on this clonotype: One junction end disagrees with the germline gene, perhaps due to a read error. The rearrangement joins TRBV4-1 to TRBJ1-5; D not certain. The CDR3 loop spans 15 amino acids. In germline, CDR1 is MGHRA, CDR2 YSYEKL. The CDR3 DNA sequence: TGTGCCAGCAGCCAAGAAAGGCCGGAGAATCAGCCCCAGCATTTT. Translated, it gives CASSQERPENQPQHF.

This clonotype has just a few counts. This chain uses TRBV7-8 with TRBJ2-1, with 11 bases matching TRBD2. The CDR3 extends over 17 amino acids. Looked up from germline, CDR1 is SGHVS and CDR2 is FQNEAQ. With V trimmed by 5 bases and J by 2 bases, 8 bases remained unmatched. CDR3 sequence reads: CASSQVAGGFTYNEQFF. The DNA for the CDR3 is TGTGCCAGCAGCCAAGTAGCGGGGGGGTTCACCTACAATGAGCAGTTCTTC.

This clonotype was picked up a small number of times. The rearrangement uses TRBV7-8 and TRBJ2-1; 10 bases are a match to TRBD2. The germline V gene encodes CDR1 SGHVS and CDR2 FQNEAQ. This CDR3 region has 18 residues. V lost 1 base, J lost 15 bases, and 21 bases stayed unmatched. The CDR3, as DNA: TGTGCCAGCAGCTTAGTATATGTGGAGCGGGGGGGTCCCTGGTTTGCGTTCTTC. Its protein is CASSLVYVERGGPWFAFF.

The CDR3 protein is CASSIRDRGVYNEQFF. CDR3 DNA sequence: TGTGCCAGTAGTATACGAGACAGGGGGGTATACAATGAGCAGTTCTTC. The V and J genes are TRBV19 and TRBJ2-1, with 9 bases matching TRBD1. The CDR3 length is 16 residues. The germline V gene has CDR1 LNHDA and CDR2 SQIVND (reference sequence). Trimming cost V 2 bases and J 4 bases; bases outside gene matches: 6.

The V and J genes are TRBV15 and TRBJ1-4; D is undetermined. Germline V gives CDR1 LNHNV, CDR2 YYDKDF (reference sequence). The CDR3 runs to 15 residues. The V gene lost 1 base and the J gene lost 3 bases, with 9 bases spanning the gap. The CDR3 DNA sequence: TGTGCCACCAGCAGAGTCCAGGACCCTAATGAAAAACTGTTTTTT. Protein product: CATSRVQDPNEKLFF.

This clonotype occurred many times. CDR3 in DNA: TGTGCCAGCAGCTTAGGGGGGGCTAGCGTGAAGGAGCAGTTCTTC. Protein product: CASSLGGASVKEQFF. V and J are TRBV7-2 and TRBJ2-1; the D gene could be TRBD1 or TRBD2 (6 bases each). V gave up 1 base and J gave up 10 bases, with 17 bases separating them. The CDR3 spans 15 residues. Germline CDR1 is SGHTA and CDR2 is FQGNSA.

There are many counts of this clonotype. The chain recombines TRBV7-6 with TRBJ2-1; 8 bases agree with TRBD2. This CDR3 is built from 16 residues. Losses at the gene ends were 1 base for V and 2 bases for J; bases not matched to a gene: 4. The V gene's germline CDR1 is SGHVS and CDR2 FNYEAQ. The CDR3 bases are TGTGCCAGCAGCTTAGGGCTAGCGGGCACCTACAATGAGCAGTTCTTC. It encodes CASSLGLAGTYNEQFF.

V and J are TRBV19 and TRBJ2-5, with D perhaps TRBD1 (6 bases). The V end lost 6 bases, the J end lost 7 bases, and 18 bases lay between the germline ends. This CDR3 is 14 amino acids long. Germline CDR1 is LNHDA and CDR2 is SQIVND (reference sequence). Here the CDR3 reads CASSALGQGMTQYF. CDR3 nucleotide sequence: TGTGCCAGTAGCGCTCTTGGGCAGGGGATGACCCAGTACTTC.

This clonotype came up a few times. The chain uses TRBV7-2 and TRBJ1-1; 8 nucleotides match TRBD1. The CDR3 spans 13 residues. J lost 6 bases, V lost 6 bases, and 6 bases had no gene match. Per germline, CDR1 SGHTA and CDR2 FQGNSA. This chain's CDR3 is CASRLTGGAEAFF. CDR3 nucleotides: TGTGCCAGCAGACTAACAGGGGGGGCTGAAGCTTTCTTT. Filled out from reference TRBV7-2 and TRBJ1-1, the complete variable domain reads GAGVSQSPSNKVTEKGKDVELRCDPISGHTALYWYRQSLGQGLEFLIYFQGNSAPDKSGLPSDRFSAERTGGSVSTLTIQRTQQEDSAVYLCASRLTGGAEAFFGQGTRLTVV.

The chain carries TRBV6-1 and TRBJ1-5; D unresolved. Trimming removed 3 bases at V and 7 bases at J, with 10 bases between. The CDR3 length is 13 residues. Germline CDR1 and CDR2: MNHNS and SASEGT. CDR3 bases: TGTGCCAGCAGTGAGTCTTATCGGCAGCCCCAGCATTTT. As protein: CASSESYRQPQHF.

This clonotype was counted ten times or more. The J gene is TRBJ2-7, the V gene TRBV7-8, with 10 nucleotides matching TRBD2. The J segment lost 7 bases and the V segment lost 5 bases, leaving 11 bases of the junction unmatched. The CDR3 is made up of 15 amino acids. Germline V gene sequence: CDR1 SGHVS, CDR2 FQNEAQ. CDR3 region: CASSPRTSGPLEQYF. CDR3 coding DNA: TGTGCCAGCAGCCCTCGGACTAGCGGCCCCCTGGAGCAGTACTTC.

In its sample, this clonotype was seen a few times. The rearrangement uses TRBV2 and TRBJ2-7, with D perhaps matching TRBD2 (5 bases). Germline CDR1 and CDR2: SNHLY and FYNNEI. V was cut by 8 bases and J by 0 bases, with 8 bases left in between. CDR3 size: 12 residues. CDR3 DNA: TGTGCCAGCCAGGACTCCTCCTACGAGCAGTACTTC. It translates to CASQDSSYEQYF.

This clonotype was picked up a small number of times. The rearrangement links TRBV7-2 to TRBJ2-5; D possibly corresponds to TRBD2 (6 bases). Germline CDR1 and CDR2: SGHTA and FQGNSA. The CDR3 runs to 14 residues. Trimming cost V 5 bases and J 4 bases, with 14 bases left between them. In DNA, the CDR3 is TGTGCCAGCAGCGCGGGGTCTTGGAGAGAGACCCAGTACTTC. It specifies CASSAGSWRETQYF.

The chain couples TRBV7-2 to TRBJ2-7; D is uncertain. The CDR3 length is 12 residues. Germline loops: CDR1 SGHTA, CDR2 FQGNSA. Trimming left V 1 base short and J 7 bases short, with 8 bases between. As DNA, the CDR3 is TGTGCCAGCAGCTTAGGCCCTCTGGAGCAGTACTTC. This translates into CASSLGPLEQYF. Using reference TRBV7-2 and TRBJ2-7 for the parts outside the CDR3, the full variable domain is GAGVSQSPSNKVTEKGKDVELRCDPISGHTALYWYRQSLGQGLEFLIYFQGNSAPDKSGLPSDRFSAERTGGSVSTLTIQRTQQEDSAVYLCASSLGPLEQYFGPGTRLTVT.

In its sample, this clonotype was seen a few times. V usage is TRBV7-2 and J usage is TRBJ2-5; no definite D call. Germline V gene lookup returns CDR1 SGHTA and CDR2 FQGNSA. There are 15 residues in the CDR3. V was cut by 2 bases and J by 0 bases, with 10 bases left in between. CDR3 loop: CASSLIWSHQETQYF. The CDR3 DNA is TGTGCCAGCAGCTTAATTTGGAGCCACCAAGAGACCCAGTACTTC.

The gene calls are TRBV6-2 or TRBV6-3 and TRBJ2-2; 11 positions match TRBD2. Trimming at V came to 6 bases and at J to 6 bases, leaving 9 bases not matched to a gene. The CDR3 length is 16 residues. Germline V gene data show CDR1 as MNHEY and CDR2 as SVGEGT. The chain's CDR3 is CASSRGTSGFPGELFF. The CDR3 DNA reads TGTGCCAGCAGCAGAGGGACTAGCGGCTTTCCCGGGGAGCTGTTTTTT.

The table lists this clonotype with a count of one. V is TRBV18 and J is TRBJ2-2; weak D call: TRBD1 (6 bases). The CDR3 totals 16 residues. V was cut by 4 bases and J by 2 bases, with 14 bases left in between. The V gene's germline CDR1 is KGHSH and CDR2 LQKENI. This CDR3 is CASSQQGPTNTGELFF. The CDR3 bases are TGTGCCAGCTCACAGCAGGGGCCCACCAACACCGGGGAGCTGTTTTTT.

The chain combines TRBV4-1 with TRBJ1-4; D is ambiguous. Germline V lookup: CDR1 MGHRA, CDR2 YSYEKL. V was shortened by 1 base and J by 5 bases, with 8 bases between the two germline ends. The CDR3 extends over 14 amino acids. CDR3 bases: TGCGCCAGCAGCCAAGTCAGCCGGAATGAAAAACTGTTTTTT. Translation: CASSQVSRNEKLFF.

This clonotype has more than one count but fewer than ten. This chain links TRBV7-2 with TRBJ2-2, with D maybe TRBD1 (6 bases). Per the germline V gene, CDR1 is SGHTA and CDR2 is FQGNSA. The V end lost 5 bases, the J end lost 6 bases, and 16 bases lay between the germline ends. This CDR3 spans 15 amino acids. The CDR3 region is CASSATGFTAGELFF. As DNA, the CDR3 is TGTGCCAGCAGCGCAACAGGGTTTACTGCCGGGGAGCTGTTTTTT.

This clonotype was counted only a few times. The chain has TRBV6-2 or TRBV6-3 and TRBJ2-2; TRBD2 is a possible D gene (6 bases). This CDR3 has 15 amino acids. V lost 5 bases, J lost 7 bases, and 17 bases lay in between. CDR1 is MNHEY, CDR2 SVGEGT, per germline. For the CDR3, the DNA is TGTGCCAGCAGTGGGCGCGGGAAGAACCTCGGGGAGCTGTTTTTT. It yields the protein CASSGRGKNLGELFF.

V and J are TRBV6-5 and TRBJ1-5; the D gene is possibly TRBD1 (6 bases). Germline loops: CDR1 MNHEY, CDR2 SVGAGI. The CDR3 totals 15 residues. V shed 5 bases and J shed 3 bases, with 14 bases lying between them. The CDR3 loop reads CASSERGALNQPQHF. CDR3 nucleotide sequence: TGTGCCAGCAGTGAACGGGGGGCCCTCAATCAGCCCCAGCATTTT.

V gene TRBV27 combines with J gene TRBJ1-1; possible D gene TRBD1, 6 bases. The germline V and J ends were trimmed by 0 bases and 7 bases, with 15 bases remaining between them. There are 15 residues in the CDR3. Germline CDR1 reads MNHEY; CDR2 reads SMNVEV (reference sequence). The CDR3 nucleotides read TGTGCCAGCAGTTTATCGGGGGGGGCCGTAGGTGAAGCTTTCTTT. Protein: CASSLSGGAVGEAFF.

The CDR3 region is CASSWGMGGETQYF. The CDR3 nucleotides read TGTGCCAGCAGTTGGGGGATGGGCGGGGAGACCCAGTACTTC. The chain has TRBV12-3 or TRBV12-4 and TRBJ2-5; D tentatively reads TRBD1 or TRBD2 (5 bases each). Trimming removed 4 bases at V and 5 bases at J, with 14 bases between. CDR3 length: 14 amino acids.